The 2 T cell receptor beta chains below all came from one sample that was sequenced in a study of shared clonotypes between healthy human individuals. Libraries were prepared by immunoSEQ multiplex PCR; TCRdb keeps only in-frame clonotypes and omits some of them. This repertoire shows approximately 700,000 clones, less than 80% found once; its top ten account for around 1.8%. The sample was memory CD4+ T cells sorted from blood. The subset denotes: CD45RA-negative fraction. Receptor source: a woman in her twenties or thirties in good health.

The rearrangement joins TRBV4-1 to TRBJ2-7, with D unclear. The ends were cut back, 1 base at V and 0 bases at J, with 4 bases in the middle. From germline, CDR1 is MGHRA and CDR2 YSYEKL. The CDR3 is 13 residues long. In DNA, the CDR3 is TGCGCCAGCAGCCAAGTGCTCTCCTACGAGCAGTACTTC. This sequence encodes CASSQVLSYEQYF.

The chain is built from TRBV10-3 and TRBJ2-1, with unresolved D. There are 17 residues in the CDR3. The germline V gene has CDR1 ENHRY and CDR2 SYGVKD. With 3 bases removed from V and 0 bases from J, the gap between germline ends came to 15 bases. The CDR3 DNA reads TGTGCCATCAGTGATCGGTTCCCAATAAGCTCCTACAATGAGCAGTTCTTC. Translated, it gives CAISDRFPISSYNEQFF.